Listed below are T cell receptor beta chains from one sample, sequenced in a study of T-cell memory formation after mild COVID-19. TCRdb reprocessed the 5' RACE reads via MiXCR and lists one record per CDR3 protein. The top ten hold about a fifth of the sample, which has some 350,000 distinct CDR3 sequences, more than 15% seen once. The sequenced sample consisted of PBMCs or a T cell subset sorted from them (not recorded which). Receptors were obtained from a man between 18 and 35 years old who had mild COVID-19 (a few samples of this study predate the infection). Cell type and time point are not known. CDR3s include the opening cysteine and the closing phenylalanine or tryptophan. A D gene is named only where the DNA matches it firmly. The size entry is marked missing in some rows and otherwise reads once, few, many or a size class.

d_call: TRBD2; j_call: TRBJ2-1; clone_size: few; v_call: TRBV11-2; cdr3_aa: CASTLPFRGGIEQFF; cdr3_nt: TGTGCCAGCACCCTCCCCTTCCGGGGGGGGATTGAGCAGTTCTTC
d_call: TRBD1; j_call: TRBJ2-2; clone_size: few; v_call: TRBV7-6; cdr3_aa: CASSPWTGSGELFF; cdr3_nt: TGTGCCAGCAGCCCGTGGACAGGGTCCGGGGAGCTGTTTTTT
d_call: TRBD2; j_call: TRBJ2-1; clone_size: many; v_call: TRBV6-5; cdr3_aa: CASSYLAGGAYEQFF; cdr3_nt: TGTGCCAGCAGTTACCTAGCGGGGGGGGCCTATGAGCAGTTCTTC
d_call: NA; j_call: TRBJ2-7; clone_size: many; v_call: TRBV5-5; cdr3_aa: CASSLLGQGYEQYF; cdr3_nt: TGTGCCAGCAGCTTGTTGGGCCAGGGCTACGAGCAGTACTTC
d_call: NA; j_call: TRBJ1-6; clone_size: NA; v_call: TRBV7-8; cdr3_aa: CASSLEVSLEPLHF; cdr3_nt: TGTGCCAGCAGCTTAGAGGTCTCCCTAGAGCCCCTCCACTTT
d_call: TRBD1; j_call: TRBJ2-7; clone_size: few; v_call: TRBV7-6; cdr3_aa: CASSLVEGQGRSYEQYF; cdr3_nt: TGTGCCAGCAGCTTAGTTGAAGGACAGGGGCGATCCTACGAGCAGTACTTC
d_call: NA; j_call: TRBJ2-2; clone_size: NA; v_call: TRBV7-8; cdr3_aa: CASSLVAATGELFF; cdr3_nt: TGTGCCAGCAGCTTAGTAGCCGCCACCGGGGAGCTGTTTTTT
d_call: NA; j_call: TRBJ1-4; clone_size: NA; v_call: TRBV7-6; cdr3_aa: CASSLGPPNEKLFF; cdr3_nt: TGTGCCAGCAGCTTAGGGCCACCTAATGAAAAACTGTTTTTT
d_call: NA; j_call: TRBJ2-5; clone_size: NA; v_call: TRBV7-9; cdr3_aa: CASSLVLRYQETQYF; cdr3_nt: TGTGCCAGCAGCTTAGTTCTGCGTTACCAAGAGACCCAGTACTTC
d_call: TRBD2; j_call: TRBJ2-4; clone_size: many; v_call: TRBV7-2; cdr3_aa: CASSLARDGGAKNIQYF; cdr3_nt: TGTGCCAGCAGCTTAGCGAGGGACGGGGGGGCCAAAAACATTCAGTACTTC
d_call: NA; j_call: TRBJ2-3; clone_size: few; v_call: TRBV27; cdr3_aa: CASSFGHTDTQYF; cdr3_nt: TGTGCCAGCAGTTTTGGCCACACAGATACGCAGTATTTT
d_call: NA; j_call: TRBJ1-3; clone_size: NA; v_call: TRBV18; cdr3_aa: CASSPGPPYSSGNTIYF; cdr3_nt: TGTGCCAGCTCACCGGGACCGCCATATTCCTCTGGAAACACCATATATTTT
d_call: TRBD2; j_call: TRBJ2-5; clone_size: NA; v_call: TRBV20-1; cdr3_aa: CSAYGGEAETQYF; cdr3_nt: TGCAGTGCGTACGGGGGGGAGGCCGAGACCCAGTACTTC
d_call: TRBD2; j_call: TRBJ2-1; clone_size: NA; v_call: TRBV5-1; cdr3_aa: CAGSTGGGYNEQFF; cdr3_nt: TGCGCCGGGTCAACGGGGGGGGGCTACAATGAGCAGTTCTTC
d_call: NA; j_call: TRBJ1-1; clone_size: few; v_call: TRBV11-2; cdr3_aa: CASSLTVLRTEAFF; cdr3_nt: TGTGCCAGCAGCTTAACCGTGCTTCGGACTGAAGCTTTCTTT
d_call: TRBD2; j_call: TRBJ2-1; clone_size: few; v_call: TRBV29-1; cdr3_aa: CSVVLADYNEQFF; cdr3_nt: TGCAGCGTTGTACTAGCGGACTACAATGAGCAGTTCTTC
d_call: TRBD1; j_call: TRBJ1-4; clone_size: few; v_call: TRBV20-1; cdr3_aa: CSAVYRGEKLFF; cdr3_nt: TGCAGCGCTGTCTACAGGGGGGAAAAACTGTTTTTT
d_call: NA; j_call: TRBJ2-3; clone_size: few; v_call: TRBV25-1; cdr3_aa: CASSEHRAGAYGYTQYF; cdr3_nt: TGTGCCAGCAGTGAACACCGTGCGGGGGCCTATGGATATACGCAGTATTTT
d_call: NA; j_call: TRBJ1-5; clone_size: few; v_call: TRBV3-1; cdr3_aa: CASSQTVGQPQHF; cdr3_nt: TGTGCCAGCAGCCAGACCGTGGGGCAGCCCCAGCATTTT
d_call: NA; j_call: TRBJ2-3; clone_size: few; v_call: TRBV20-1; cdr3_aa: CSARVGDTQYF; cdr3_nt: TGCAGTGCTAGAGTGGGGGATACGCAGTATTTT
d_call: NA; j_call: TRBJ2-7; clone_size: NA; v_call: TRBV3-1; cdr3_aa: CASSQVGSAGREQYF; cdr3_nt: TGTGCCAGCAGCCAAGTAGGGAGCGCGGGCCGGGAGCAGTACTTC
d_call: NA; j_call: TRBJ2-1; clone_size: NA; v_call: TRBV27; cdr3_aa: CATGYGANNEQFF; cdr3_nt: TGTGCCACCGGGTACGGGGCCAACAATGAGCAGTTCTTC